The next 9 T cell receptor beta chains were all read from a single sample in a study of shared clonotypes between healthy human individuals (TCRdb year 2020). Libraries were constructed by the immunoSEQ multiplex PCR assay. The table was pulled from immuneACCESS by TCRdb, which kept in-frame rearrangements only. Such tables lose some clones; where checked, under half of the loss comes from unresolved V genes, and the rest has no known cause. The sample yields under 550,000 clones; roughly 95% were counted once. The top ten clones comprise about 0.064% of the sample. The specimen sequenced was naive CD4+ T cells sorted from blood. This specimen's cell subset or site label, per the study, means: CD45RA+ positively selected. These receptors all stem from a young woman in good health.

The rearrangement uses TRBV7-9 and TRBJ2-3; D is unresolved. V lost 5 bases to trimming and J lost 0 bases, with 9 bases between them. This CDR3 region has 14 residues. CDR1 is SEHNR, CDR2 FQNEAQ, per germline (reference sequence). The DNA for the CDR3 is TGTGCCAGCAGCAACAGCCATAGCACAGATACGCAGTATTTT. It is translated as CASSNSHSTDTQYF.

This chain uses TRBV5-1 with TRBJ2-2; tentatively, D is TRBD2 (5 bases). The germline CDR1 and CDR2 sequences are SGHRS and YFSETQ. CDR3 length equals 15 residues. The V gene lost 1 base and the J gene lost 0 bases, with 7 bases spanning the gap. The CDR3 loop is CASSLPGTNTGELFF. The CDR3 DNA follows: TGCGCCAGCAGCTTGCCGGGGACGAACACCGGGGAGCTGTTTTTT.

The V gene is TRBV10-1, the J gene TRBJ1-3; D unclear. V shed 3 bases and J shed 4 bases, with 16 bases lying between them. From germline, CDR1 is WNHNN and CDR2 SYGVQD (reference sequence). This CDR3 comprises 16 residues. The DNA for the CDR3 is TGCGCCAGCAGTGAACACAACGCCGGAGCCGGAAACACCATATATTTT. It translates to CASSEHNAGAGNTIYF.

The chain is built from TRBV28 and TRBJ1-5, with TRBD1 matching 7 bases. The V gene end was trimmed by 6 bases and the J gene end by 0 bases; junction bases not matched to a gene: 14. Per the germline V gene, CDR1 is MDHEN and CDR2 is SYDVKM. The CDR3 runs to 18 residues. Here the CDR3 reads CASSLTRDRYNSNQPQHF. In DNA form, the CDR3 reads TGTGCCAGCAGCTTAACCCGGGACAGATATAATAGCAATCAGCCCCAGCATTTT.

This CDR3 is CASPLNFPYEQYF. In DNA, the CDR3 is TGCGCCAGCCCCCTCAATTTCCCCTACGAGCAGTACTTC. The chain couples TRBV5-1 to TRBJ2-7; D is ambiguous. There are 13 residues in the CDR3. Germline values: CDR1 SGHRS, CDR2 YFSETQ. V was cut by 7 bases and J by 2 bases, with 13 bases left in between.

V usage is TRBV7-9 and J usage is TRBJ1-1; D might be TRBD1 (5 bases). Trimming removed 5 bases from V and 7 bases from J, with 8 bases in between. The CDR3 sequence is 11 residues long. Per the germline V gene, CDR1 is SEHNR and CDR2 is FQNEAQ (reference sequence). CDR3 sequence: CASSQDSEAFF. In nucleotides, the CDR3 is TGTGCCAGCAGCCAAGACAGTGAAGCTTTCTTT.

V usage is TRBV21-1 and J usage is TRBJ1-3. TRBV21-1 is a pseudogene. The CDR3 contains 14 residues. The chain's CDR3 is CASSNREPGNTIYF. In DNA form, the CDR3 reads TGTGCCAGCAGCAACAGGGAGCCTGGAAACACCATATATTTT.

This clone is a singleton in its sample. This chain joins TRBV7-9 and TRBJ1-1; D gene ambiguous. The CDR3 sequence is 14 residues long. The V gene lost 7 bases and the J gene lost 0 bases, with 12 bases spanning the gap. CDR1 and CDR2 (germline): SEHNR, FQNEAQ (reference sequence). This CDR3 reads CASTGNSLNTEAFF. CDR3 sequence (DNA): TGTGCCAGCACTGGGAACAGCTTGAACACTGAAGCTTTCTTT. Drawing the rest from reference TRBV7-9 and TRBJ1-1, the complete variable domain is DTGVSQNPRHKITKRGQNVTFRCDPISEHNRLYWYRQTLGQGPEFLTYFQNEAQLEKSRLLSDRFSAERPKGSFSTLEIQRTEQGDSAMYLCASTGNSLNTEAFFGQGTRLTVV.

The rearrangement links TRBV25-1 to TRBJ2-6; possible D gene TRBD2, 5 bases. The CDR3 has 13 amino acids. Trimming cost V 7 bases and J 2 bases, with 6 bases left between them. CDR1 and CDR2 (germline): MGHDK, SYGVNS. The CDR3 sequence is CASTGTGANVLTF. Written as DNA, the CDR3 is TGTGCCAGCACCGGGACTGGGGCCAACGTCCTGACTTTC.